Included here is one TCR beta chain sequence, with context. Germline CDR1 and CDR2: WSHSY and SAAADI. V was pared by 2 bases and J by 4 bases, with 5 bases between. CDR3 length: 12 residues. This sample was taken from a study of early stage breast cancer tumors. The table came from immunoSEQ multiplex PCR; TCRdb's copy has only in-frame clones and leaves some out. The data hold over 40,000 clones, with around 80% observed a single time. This sequence originates from a person aged 40-50 years with breast cancer. Input material: blood. The chain carries TRBV10-2 and TRBJ2-5, with TRBD1 as a possible D gene (5 bases). The CDR3: CASSEQGETQYF. The CDR3 nucleotides read TGCGCCAGCAGTGAGCAGGGAGAGACCCAGTACTTC.